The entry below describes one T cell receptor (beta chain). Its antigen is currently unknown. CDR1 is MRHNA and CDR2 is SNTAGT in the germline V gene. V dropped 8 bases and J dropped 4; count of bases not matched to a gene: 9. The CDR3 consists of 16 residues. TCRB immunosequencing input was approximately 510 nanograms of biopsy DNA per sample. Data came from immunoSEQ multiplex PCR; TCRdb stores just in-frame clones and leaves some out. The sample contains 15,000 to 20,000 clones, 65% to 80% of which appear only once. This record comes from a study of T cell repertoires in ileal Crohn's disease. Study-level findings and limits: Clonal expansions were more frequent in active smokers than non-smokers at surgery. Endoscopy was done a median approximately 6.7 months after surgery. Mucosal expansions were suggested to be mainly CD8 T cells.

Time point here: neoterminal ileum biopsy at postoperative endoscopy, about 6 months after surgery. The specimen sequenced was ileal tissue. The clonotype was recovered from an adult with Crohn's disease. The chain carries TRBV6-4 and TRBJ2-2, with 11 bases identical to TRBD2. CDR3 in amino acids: CASPVLAGGFTGELFF. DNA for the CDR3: TGTGCCAGCCCGGTTTTAGCGGGAGGGTTCACCGGGGAGCTGTTTTTT.